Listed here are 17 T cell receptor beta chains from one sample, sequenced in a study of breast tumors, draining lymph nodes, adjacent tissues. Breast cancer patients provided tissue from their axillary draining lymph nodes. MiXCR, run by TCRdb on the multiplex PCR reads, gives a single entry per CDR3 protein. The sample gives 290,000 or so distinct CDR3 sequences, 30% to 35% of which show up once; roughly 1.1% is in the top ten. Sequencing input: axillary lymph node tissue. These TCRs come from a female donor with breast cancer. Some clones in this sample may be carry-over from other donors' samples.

CDR3 DNA: TGCAGCGTAACGACTAGCGGGAGATTCCAAGAGACCCAGTACTTC. It is translated as CSVTTSGRFQETQYF. The chain is built from TRBV29-1 and TRBJ2-5; TRBD2 agrees at 12 bases. V shed 6 bases and J 1 base; nucleotides not matched to a gene: 6. Germline CDR1 SQVTM, CDR2 ANQGSEA. The CDR3 loop spans 15 amino acids.

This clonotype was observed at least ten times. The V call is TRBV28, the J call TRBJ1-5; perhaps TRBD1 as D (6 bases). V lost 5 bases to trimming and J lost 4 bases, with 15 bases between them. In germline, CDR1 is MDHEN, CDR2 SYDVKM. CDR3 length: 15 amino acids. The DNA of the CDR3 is TGTGCCAGCAGTACGTACGACAGGAGAAATCAGCCCCAGCATTTT. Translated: CASSTYDRRNQPQHF.

The CDR3 here is CSARPSGGRDRDQPQHF. The CDR3 nucleotides read TGCAGTGCTAGACCATCCGGTGGCAGGGACAGAGATCAGCCCCAGCATTTT. This chain uses TRBV20-1 with TRBJ1-5, with 7 bases lining up with TRBD1. Germline V CDR1 and CDR2: DFQATT, SNEGSKA (reference sequence). This CDR3 comprises 17 residues. The V and J ends lost 2 bases and 5 bases, in that order; junction bases with no gene match: 15.

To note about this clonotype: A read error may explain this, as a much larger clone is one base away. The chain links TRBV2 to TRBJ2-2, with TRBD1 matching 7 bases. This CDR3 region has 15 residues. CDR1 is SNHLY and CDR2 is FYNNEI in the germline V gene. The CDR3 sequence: CASSPGDSNTGEPFF. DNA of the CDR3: TGTGCCAGTAGTCCAGGGGACAGTAACACCGGGGAGCCGTTTTTT. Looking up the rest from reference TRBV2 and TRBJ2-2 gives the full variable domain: EPEVTQTPSHQVTQMGQEVILRCVPISNHLYFYWYRQILGQKVEFLVSFYNNEISEKSEIFDDQFSVERPDGSNFTLKIRSTKLEDSAMYFCASSPGDSNTGEPFFGEGSRLTVL.

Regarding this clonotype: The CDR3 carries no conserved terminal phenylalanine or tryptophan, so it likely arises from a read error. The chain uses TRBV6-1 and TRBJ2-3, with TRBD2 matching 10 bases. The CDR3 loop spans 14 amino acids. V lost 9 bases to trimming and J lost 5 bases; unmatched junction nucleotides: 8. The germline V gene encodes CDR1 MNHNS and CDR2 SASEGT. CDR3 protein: CASGAGGLGDTQYL. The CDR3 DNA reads TGTGCCAGTGGAGCGGGAGGGCTTGGAGATACGCAGTATCTT.

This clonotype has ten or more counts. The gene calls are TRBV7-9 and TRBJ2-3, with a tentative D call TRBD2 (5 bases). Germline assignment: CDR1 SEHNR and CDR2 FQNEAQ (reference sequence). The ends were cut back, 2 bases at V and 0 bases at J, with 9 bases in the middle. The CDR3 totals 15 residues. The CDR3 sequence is CASSLYRTSTDTQYF. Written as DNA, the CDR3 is TGTGCCAGCAGCTTATATAGGACTAGCACAGATACGCAGTATTTT. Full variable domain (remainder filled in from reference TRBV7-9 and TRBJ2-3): DTGVSQNPRHKITKRGQNVTFRCDPISEHNRLYWYRQTLGQGPEFLTYFQNEAQLEKSRLLSDRFSAERPKGSFSTLEIQRTEQGDSAMYLCASSLYRTSTDTQYFGPGTRLTVL.

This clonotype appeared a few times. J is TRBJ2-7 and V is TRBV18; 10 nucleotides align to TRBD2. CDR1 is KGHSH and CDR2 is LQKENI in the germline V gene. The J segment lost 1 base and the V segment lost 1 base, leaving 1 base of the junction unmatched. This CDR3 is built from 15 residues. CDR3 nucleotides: TGTGCCAGCTCACCACTAGCGGGAGGTTCCTACGAGCAGTACTTC. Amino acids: CASSPLAGGSYEQYF.

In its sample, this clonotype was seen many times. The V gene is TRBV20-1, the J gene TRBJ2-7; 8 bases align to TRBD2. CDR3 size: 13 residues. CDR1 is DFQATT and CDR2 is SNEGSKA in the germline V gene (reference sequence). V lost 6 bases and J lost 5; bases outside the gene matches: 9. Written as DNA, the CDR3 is TGCAGTGCACGGGGGGGAGGGCTCCACGAGCAGTACTTC. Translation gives CSARGGGLHEQYF.

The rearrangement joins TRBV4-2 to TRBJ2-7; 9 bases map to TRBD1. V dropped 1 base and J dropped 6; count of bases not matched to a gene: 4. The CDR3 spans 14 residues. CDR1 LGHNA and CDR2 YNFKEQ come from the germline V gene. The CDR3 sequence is CASSQGQGGGEQYF. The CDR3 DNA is TGTGCCAGCAGCCAAGGACAGGGGGGAGGCGAGCAGTACTTC.

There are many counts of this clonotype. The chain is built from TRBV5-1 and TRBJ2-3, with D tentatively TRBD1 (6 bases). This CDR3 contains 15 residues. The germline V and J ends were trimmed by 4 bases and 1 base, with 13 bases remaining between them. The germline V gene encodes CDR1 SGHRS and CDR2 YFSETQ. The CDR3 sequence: CASSLTGFGTDTQYF. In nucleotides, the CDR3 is TGCGCCAGCAGCCTCACAGGGTTTGGCACAGATACGCAGTATTTT.

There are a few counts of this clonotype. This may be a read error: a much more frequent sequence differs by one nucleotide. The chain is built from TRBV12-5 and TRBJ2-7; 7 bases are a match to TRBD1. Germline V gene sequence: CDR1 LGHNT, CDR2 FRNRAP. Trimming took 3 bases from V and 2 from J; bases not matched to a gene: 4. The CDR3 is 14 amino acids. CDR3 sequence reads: CASGFGDSTYEQYF. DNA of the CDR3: TGTGCTAGTGGTTTCGGGGACAGCACCTACGAGCAGTACTTC.

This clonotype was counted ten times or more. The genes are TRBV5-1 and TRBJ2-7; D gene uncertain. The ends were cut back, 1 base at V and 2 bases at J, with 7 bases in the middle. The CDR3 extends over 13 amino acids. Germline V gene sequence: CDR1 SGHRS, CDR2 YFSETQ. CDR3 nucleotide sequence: TGCGCCAGCAGCTTGCGAAGCGCCTACGAGCAGTACTTC. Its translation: CASSLRSAYEQYF.

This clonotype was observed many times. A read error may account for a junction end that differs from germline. CDR3 sequence reads: CASSPTGGTDTQYF. The CDR3 nucleotides read TGCGCCAGCAGCCCAACGGGGGGCACAGATACGCAGTATTTT. The J gene is TRBJ2-3, the V gene TRBV14, with a tentative D call TRBD2 (6 bases). The CDR3 covers 14 residues. Germline V CDR1 and CDR2: SGHDN, FVKESK.

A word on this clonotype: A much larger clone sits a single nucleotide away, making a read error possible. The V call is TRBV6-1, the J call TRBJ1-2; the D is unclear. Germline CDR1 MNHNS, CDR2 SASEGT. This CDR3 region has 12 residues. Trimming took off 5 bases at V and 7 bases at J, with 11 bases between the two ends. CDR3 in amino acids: CASSFTNGGYTF. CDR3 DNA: TGTGCCAGCAGTTTTACAAACGGTGGCTACACCTTC.

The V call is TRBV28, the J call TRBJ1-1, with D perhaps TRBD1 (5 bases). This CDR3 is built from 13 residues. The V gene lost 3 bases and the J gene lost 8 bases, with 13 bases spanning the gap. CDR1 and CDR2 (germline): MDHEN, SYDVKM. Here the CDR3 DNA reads TGTGCCAGCAGTTTGGGCAGGGAGGCAGAAGCTTTCTTT. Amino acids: CASSLGREAEAFF.

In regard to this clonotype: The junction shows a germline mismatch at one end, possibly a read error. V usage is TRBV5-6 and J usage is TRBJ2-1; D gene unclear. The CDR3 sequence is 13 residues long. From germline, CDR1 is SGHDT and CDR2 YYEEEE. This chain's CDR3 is CASSPPYINERFF. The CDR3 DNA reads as TGTGCCAGCAGCCCCCCATACATCAATGAGCGGTTCTTC.

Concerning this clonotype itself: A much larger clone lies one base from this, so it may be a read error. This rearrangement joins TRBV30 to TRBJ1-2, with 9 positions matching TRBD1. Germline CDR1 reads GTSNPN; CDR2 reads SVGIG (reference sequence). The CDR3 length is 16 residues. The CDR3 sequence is CAWGVRRVQGASGYTF. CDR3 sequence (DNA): TGTGCCTGGGGTGTCCGGAGGGTACAGGGGGCGTCCGGCTACACCTTC.